A single T cell receptor (beta chain) is shown here with its context. Its antigen is not identified. The investigators made TCR beta cDNA from about 500 ng total RNA, using a constant-region primer. ARM-PCR, slightly modified, supplied the TCR beta libraries through three nested multiplex PCR rounds. Forward primers for TRBV1-TRBV30 and a C-beta reverse primer served the first two PCR rounds, at around 9 cycles each. TCRdb used MiXCR to reprocess the multiplex PCR reads, holding one entry per CDR3 protein. Among about 320,000 distinct CDR3 sequences listed, nearly 60% were seen once. Unsorted whole blood supplied the RNA, and germline DNA was extracted too. The data were obtained in a study of tumor-infiltrating lymphocytes in primary liver carcinoma. Across the study: Staging of the tumors gave T1-T3 N0M0, with widths of about 4 to 10 cm. Study-wide results and limits: The overlap of tumor-adjacent and tumor-blood pairs was smaller than that of tumor region pairs. Tumors carried a top-250-clone fraction significantly exceeding that of blood (p = 0.039). Comparison of CD4+ and CD8+ repertoires was precluded by bulk unsorted samples.

Trimming removed 6 bases at V and 8 bases at J, with 14 bases between. This CDR3 contains 12 residues. CDR1 and CDR2 from the germline V gene are SQVTM and ANQGSEA. The sequencing sample was made of peripheral blood. This chain links TRBV29-1 with TRBJ2-1; D perhaps matches TRBD1 (5 bases). The TCR sequence derives from a woman in her thirties with primary liver carcinoma and hepatitis B virus infection. This CDR3 is CSVAIAGYEQFF. In DNA form, the CDR3 reads TGCAGCGTGGCGATCGCAGGGTATGAGCAGTTCTTC.